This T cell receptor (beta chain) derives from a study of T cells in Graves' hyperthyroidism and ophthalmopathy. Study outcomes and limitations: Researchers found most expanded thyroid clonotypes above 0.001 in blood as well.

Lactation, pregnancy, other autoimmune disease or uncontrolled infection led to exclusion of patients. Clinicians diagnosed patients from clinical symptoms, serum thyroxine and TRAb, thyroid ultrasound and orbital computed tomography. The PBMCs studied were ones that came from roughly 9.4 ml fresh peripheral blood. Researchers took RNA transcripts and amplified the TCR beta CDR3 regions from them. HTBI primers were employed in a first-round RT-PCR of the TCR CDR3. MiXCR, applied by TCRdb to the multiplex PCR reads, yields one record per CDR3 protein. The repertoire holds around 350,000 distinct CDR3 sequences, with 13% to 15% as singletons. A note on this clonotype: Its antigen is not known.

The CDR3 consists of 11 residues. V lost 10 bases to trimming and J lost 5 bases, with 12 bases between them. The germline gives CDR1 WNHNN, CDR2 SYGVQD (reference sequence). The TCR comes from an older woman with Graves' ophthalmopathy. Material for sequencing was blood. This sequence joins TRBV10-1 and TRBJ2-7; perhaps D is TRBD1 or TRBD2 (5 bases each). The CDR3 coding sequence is TGCGCCACCGGGGCCGGGGACGAGCAGTACTTC. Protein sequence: CATGAGDEQYF.